This is a list of T cell receptor beta chains from one sample in a study of shared T cell receptors in the human thymus. Sequenced by immunoSEQ multiplex PCR; TCRdb stores in-frame clones only, minus some. This sample has some 760,000 clones; approximately 83% occur once, and the top ten carry more than 0.01%. A further study also used this sample, focusing on human thymus T cells.

The sequencing sample was made of thymocytes. These receptors came from a girl in the first two years of life with a congenital heart defect. CDR3s include the opening cysteine and the closing phenylalanine or tryptophan. A D gene is named only where the DNA matches it firmly. Size is stated for part of the rows, as once, few or many counts, or as a class when the clone is expanded.

d_call: .
clone_size: few
j_call: TRBJ1-5
v_call: TRBV5-8
cdr3_aa: CASWSPSRYQPQHF
cdr3_nt: TGTGCCAGCTGGAGCCCATCAAGGTACCAGCCCCAGCATTTT

d_call: TRBD1
clone_size: .
j_call: TRBJ1-2
v_call: TRBV12-5
cdr3_aa: CASGLPGQTIPFYGYTF
cdr3_nt: TGTGCTAGTGGTCTCCCGGGACAGACGATCCCGTTCTATGGCTACACCTTC

d_call: TRBD1
clone_size: .
j_call: TRBJ2-2
v_call: TRBV4-3
cdr3_aa: CASSQDRGDRVVGELFF
cdr3_nt: TGCGCCAGCAGCCAAGATCGGGGGGACAGGGTAGTCGGGGAGCTGTTTTTT

d_call: .
clone_size: once
j_call: TRBJ1-1
v_call: TRBV14
cdr3_aa: CASSHGGREAFF
cdr3_nt: TGTGCCAGCAGCCACGGGGGGCGTGAAGCTTTCTTT

d_call: TRBD1
clone_size: .
j_call: TRBJ1-2
v_call: TRBV6-5
cdr3_aa: CASRGQGYGYTF
cdr3_nt: TGTGCCAGCAGGGGACAGGGCTATGGCTACACCTTC

d_call: .
clone_size: .
j_call: TRBJ1-4
v_call: TRBV27
cdr3_aa: CASSLWGPNEKLFF
cdr3_nt: TGTGCCAGCAGTTTATGGGGGCCTAATGAAAAACTGTTTTTT

d_call: TRBD1
clone_size: few
j_call: TRBJ2-7
v_call: TRBV2
cdr3_aa: CASSESGTGGEYEQYF
cdr3_nt: TGTGCCAGCAGTGAGTCCGGGACAGGGGGCGAGTACGAGCAGTACTTC

d_call: .
clone_size: .
j_call: TRBJ1-2
v_call: TRBV28
cdr3_aa: CASSFSGYGYTF
cdr3_nt: TGTGCCAGCAGTTTTTCAGGTTATGGCTACACCTTC

d_call: TRBD1
clone_size: .
j_call: TRBJ1-6
v_call: TRBV5-4
cdr3_aa: CASSLRQGNSPLHF
cdr3_nt: TGTGCCAGCAGCTTGAGACAGGGTAATTCACCCCTCCACTTT

d_call: .
clone_size: .
j_call: TRBJ1-5
v_call: TRBV12-5
cdr3_aa: CASAWAGVQPQHF
cdr3_nt: TGTGCTAGTGCCTGGGCAGGGGTCCAGCCCCAGCATTTT

d_call: .
clone_size: .
j_call: TRBJ2-7
v_call: TRBV19
cdr3_aa: CASGGHLHHEQYF
cdr3_nt: TGTGCCAGTGGGGGCCACCTCCACCACGAGCAGTACTTC

d_call: TRBD2
clone_size: .
j_call: TRBJ2-7
v_call: TRBV12-5
cdr3_aa: CASGFVPMGGNYEQYF
cdr3_nt: TGTGCTAGTGGTTTCGTACCGATGGGGGGGAACTACGAGCAGTACTTC